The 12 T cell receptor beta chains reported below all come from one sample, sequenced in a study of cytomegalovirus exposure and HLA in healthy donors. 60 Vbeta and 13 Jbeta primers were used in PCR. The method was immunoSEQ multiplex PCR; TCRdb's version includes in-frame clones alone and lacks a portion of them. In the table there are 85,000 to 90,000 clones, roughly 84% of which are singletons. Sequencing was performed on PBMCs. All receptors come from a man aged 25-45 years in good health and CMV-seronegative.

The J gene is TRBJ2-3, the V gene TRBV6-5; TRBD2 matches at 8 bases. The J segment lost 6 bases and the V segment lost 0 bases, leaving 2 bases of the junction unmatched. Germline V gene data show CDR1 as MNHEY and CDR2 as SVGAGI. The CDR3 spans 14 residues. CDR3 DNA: TGTGCCAGCAGTTACTCGTCGGGGGGGGATACGCAGTATTTT. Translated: CASSYSSGGDTQYF.

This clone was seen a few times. The CDR3 coding sequence is TGTGCCAGCAGCTTAGCGGGACAGGGGCGGTATTCACCCCTCCACTTT. The encoded protein is CASSLAGQGRYSPLHF. The genes are TRBV7-6 and TRBJ1-6, with TRBD1 matching over 10 bases. With 0 bases clipped from V and 8 bases from J, the junction kept 4 bases outside the gene matches. The CDR3 has 16 amino acids. CDR1 and CDR2 from the germline V gene are SGHVS and FNYEAQ.

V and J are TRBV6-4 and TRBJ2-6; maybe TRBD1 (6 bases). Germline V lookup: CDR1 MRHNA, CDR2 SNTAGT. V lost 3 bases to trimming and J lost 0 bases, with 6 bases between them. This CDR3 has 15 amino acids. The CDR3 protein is CASSEDSSGANVLTF. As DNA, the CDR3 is TGTGCCAGCAGTGAGGACAGCTCTGGGGCCAACGTCCTGACTTTC.

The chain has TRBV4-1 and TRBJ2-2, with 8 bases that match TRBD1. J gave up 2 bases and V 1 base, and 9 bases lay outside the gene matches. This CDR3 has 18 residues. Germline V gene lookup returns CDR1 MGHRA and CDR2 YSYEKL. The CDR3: CASSQAPDRADNTGELFF. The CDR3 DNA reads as TGCGCCAGCAGCCAAGCGCCGGACAGGGCCGATAACACCGGGGAGCTGTTTTTT.

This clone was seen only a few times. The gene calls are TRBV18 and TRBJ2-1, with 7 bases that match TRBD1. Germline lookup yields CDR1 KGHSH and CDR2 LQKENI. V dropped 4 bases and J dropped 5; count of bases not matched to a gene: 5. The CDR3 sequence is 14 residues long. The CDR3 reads CASSRRDSNNEQFF. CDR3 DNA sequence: TGTGCCAGCTCACGAAGGGACAGCAACAATGAGCAGTTCTTC.

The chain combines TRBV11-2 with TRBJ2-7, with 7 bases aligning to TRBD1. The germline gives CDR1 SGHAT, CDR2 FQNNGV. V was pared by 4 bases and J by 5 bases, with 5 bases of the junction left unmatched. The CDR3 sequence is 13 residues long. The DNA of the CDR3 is TGTGCCAGCAGCTCACCCAGGGGGAACGAGCAGTACTTC. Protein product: CASSSPRGNEQYF. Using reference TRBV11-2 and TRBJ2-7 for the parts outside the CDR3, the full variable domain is EAGVAQSPRYKIIEKRQSVAFWCNPISGHATLYWYQQILGQGPKLLIQFQNNGVVDDSQLPKDRFSAERLKGVDSTLKIQPAKLEDSAVYLCASSSPRGNEQYFGPGTRLTVT.

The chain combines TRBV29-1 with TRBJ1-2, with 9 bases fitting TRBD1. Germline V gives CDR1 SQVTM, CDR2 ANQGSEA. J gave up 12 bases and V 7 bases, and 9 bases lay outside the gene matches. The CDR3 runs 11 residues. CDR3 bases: TGCAGCGGTAGGACAGGGGACGACGACACCTTC. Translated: CSGRTGDDDTF.

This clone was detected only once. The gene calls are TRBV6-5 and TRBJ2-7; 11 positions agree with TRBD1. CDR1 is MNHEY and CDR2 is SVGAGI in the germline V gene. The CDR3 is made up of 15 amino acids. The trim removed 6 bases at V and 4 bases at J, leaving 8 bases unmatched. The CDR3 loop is CASRIGTGGVYEQYF. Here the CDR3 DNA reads TGTGCCAGCAGGATCGGGACAGGGGGGGTTTACGAGCAGTACTTC.

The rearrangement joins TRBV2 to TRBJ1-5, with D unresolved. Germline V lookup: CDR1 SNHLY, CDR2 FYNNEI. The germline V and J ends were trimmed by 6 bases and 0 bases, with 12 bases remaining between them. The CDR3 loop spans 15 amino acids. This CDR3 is CASRFSQSSNQPQHF. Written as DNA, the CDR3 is TGTGCCAGCAGGTTTTCGCAGTCTAGCAATCAGCCCCAGCATTTT.

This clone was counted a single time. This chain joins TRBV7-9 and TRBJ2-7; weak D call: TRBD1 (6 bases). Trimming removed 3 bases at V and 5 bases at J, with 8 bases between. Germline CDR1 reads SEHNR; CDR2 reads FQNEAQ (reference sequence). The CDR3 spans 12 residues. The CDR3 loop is CASSLQGNEQYF. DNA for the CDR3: TGTGCCAGCAGCTTGCAGGGGAACGAGCAGTACTTC.

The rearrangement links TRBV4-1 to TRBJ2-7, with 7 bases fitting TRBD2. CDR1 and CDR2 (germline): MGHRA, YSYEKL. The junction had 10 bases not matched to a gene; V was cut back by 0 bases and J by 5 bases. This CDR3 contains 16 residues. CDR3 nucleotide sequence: TGCGCCAGCAGCCAAGATAAGGCAGGGAGGGACCACGAGCAGTACTTC. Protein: CASSQDKAGRDHEQYF.

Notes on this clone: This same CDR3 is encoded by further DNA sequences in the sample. In DNA, the CDR3 is TGTGCCAGCAGCTTTTACGGGGGGGCCGGAGATACGCAGTATTTT. It yields the protein CASSFYGGAGDTQYF. The chain joins TRBV5-4 to TRBJ2-3, with 8 bases identical to TRBD2. The ends lost 2 bases at V and 5 bases at J; junction bases unmatched: 7. The CDR3 is 15 amino acids. Germline CDR1 and CDR2: SGHNT and YYREEE (reference sequence). Full variable domain (rest looked up from reference TRBV5-4 and TRBJ2-3): ETGVTQSPTHLIKTRGQQVTLRCSSQSGHNTVSWYQQALGQGPQFIFQYYREEENGRGNFPPRFSGLQFPNYSSELNVNALELDDSALYLCASSFYGGAGDTQYFGPGTRLTVL.